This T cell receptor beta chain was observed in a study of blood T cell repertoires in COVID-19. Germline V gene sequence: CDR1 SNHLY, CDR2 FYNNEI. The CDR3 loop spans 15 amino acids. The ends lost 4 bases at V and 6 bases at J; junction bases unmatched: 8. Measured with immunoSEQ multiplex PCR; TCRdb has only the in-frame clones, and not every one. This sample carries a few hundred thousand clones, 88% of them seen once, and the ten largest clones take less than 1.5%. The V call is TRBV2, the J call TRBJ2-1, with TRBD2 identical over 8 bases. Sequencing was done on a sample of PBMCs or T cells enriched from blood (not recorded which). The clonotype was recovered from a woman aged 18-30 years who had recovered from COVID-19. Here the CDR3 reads CASSGNVAGTNEQFF. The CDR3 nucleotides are TGTGCCAGCAGTGGGAACGTAGCGGGGACCAATGAGCAGTTCTTC.